One and the same sample provided the 20 T cell receptor beta chains below, sequenced in a study of response to subunit inactivated influenza vaccine. TCRdb reprocessed the RT-PCR reads with MiXCR, giving one entry per CDR3 protein. The sample includes about 520,000 distinct CDR3 sequences, 25% seen only once; the top ten take 1.5% to 2%. Sequenced here: CD4+ T cells sorted from PBMCs, sampled 5 days after vaccination. Every receptor here comes from a man aged 50-59 years who received an inactivated influenza vaccine.

The rearrangement joins TRBV30 to TRBJ1-1; D is undetermined. Germline assignment: CDR1 GTSNPN and CDR2 SVGIG (reference sequence). With 8 bases removed from V and 10 bases from J, the gap between germline ends came to 20 bases. This CDR3 comprises 12 residues. CDR3 loop: CALESAERGAFF. In nucleotides, the CDR3 is TGTGCCCTGGAGTCGGCGGAACGTGGAGCTTTCTTT.

The chain combines TRBV7-2 with TRBJ2-1, with D hard to call. The CDR3 consists of 13 residues. Looked up from germline, CDR1 is SGHTA and CDR2 is FQGNSA. Trimming cost V 0 bases and J 12 bases, with 12 bases left between them. For the CDR3, the DNA is TGTGCCAGCAGCTTAGCGGGTGAAGCAGTGCAGTTCTTC. Encoded protein: CASSLAGEAVQFF.

The chain couples TRBV4-3 to TRBJ2-1; TRBD1 is a possible D gene (6 bases). The CDR3 runs to 13 residues. CDR1 is LGHNA, CDR2 YSLEER, per germline. The V gene lost 4 bases and the J gene lost 10 bases, with 14 bases spanning the gap. CDR3 sequence reads: CASSRSQGEEQFF. CDR3 coding DNA: TGCGCCAGCAGCCGATCACAGGGAGAGGAGCAGTTCTTC.

This chain uses TRBV29-1 with TRBJ1-1, with TRBD1 matching over 7 bases. With V trimmed by 2 bases and J by 7 bases, 4 bases remained unmatched. The germline gives CDR1 SQVTM, CDR2 ANQGSEA. The length of the CDR3 is 12 residues. This CDR3 is CSVEPGDSEAFF. The DNA for the CDR3 is TGCAGCGTTGAACCAGGGGACAGTGAAGCTTTCTTT.

This clonotype turned up a few times. The genes are TRBV3-1 and TRBJ2-7, with D perhaps TRBD1 (5 bases). Looked up from germline, CDR1 is LGHDT and CDR2 is YNNKEL (reference sequence). The CDR3 spans 12 residues. V lost 3 bases, J lost 13 bases, and 16 bases lay in between. The CDR3 loop reads CASSQDTGSSYF. In DNA, the CDR3 is TGTGCCAGCAGCCAGGATACAGGAAGTAGTTACTTC.

The V call is TRBV7-2, the J call TRBJ2-3, with 8 bases lining up with TRBD2. The germline CDR1 and CDR2 sequences are SGHTA and FQGNSA. J was trimmed by 2 bases and V by 0 bases; bases with no gene match: 10. This CDR3 region has 18 residues. CDR3 sequence reads: CASSLALGTSRVTDTQYF. The DNA for the CDR3 is TGTGCCAGCAGCTTAGCGTTGGGGACTAGTCGCGTCACAGATACGCAGTATTTT.

This clonotype was seen more than once but under ten times. The V call is TRBV15, the J call TRBJ1-2; D unclear. Germline V gives CDR1 LNHNV, CDR2 YYDKDF (reference sequence). V was shortened by 0 bases and J by 5 bases, with 7 bases between the two germline ends. CDR3 length: 13 amino acids. The CDR3 DNA is TGTGCCACCAGCAGAGATTCACAGTATGGCTACACCTTC. Translated: CATSRDSQYGYTF.

The rearrangement joins TRBV29-1 to TRBJ2-7; no clear D gene. The CDR3 consists of 13 residues. The germline V gene encodes CDR1 SQVTM and CDR2 ANQGSEA. V was clipped by 7 bases and J by 0 bases, with 13 bases between them. CDR3 sequence (DNA): TGCAGCGCCCCCAGCGCGCCCTCCTACGAGCAGTACTTC. This codes for CSAPSAPSYEQYF.

This clonotype was detected only a few times. CDR3 protein: CASSFTWGKDQPQHF. The CDR3 region has the DNA TGTGCCAGCAGTTTTACGTGGGGGAAGGATCAGCCCCAGCATTTT. The chain uses TRBV12-3 or TRBV12-4 and TRBJ1-5, with D perhaps TRBD1 (5 bases). Trimming removed 3 bases at V and 5 bases at J, with 14 bases between. This CDR3 spans 15 amino acids.

This clonotype turned up a few times. Because the CDR3's place on the DNA is in doubt, the DNA is left out and the CDR3 is given as listed by TCRdb. The chain uses TRBV12-3 or TRBV12-4 and TRBJ1-6. The CDR3 sequence runs 15 residues, both termini included. CDR3 sequence: CASSSSSSYNSPLHF.

The V and J genes are TRBV12-3 or TRBV12-4 and TRBJ2-7; TRBD2 might be the D (5 bases). The CDR3 has 13 amino acids. V gave up 1 base and J gave up 3 bases, with 7 bases separating them. CDR3 sequence: CASSLGTVYEQYF. The CDR3 DNA reads TGTGCCAGCAGTTTAGGGACTGTCTACGAGCAGTACTTC.

The chain has TRBV5-1 and TRBJ2-7; D assignment may be TRBD1 or TRBD2 (5 bases each). Trimming stripped 6 bases from V and 6 bases from J, with 22 bases between. Germline loops: CDR1 SGHRS, CDR2 YFSETQ. The CDR3 consists of 15 residues. For the CDR3, the DNA is TGCGCCAGCACCGAGATGAATTGGGGGACCTCCGAGCAGTACTTC. It translates to CASTEMNWGTSEQYF.

This clonotype occurred a few times. The V and J genes are TRBV12-3 or TRBV12-4 and TRBJ1-2; 8 bases line up with TRBD1. The J segment lost 5 bases and the V segment lost 6 bases, leaving 11 bases of the junction unmatched. The CDR3 length is 15 residues. CDR3 protein: CASSPQGGGPYGYTF. The CDR3 nucleotides read TGTGCCAGCAGCCCACAGGGGGGTGGGCCTTATGGCTACACCTTC.

This clonotype was seen a handful of times. The chain joins TRBV12-3 or TRBV12-4 to TRBJ2-4; the D gene could be TRBD1 or TRBD2 (5 bases each). The CDR3 loop spans 16 amino acids. V was pared by 4 bases and J by 0 bases, with 13 bases between. The CDR3 is CASSWGPGIAKNIQYF. Here the CDR3 DNA reads TGTGCCAGCAGTTGGGGACCAGGAATAGCCAAAAACATTCAGTACTTC.

The chain couples TRBV7-2 to TRBJ2-3; TRBD1 might be the D (5 bases). Trimming stripped 4 bases from V and 4 bases from J, with 15 bases between. Germline values: CDR1 SGHTA, CDR2 FQGNSA. CDR3 length equals 15 residues. CDR3 loop: CASSSRAGFADTQYF. The CDR3 nucleotides read TGTGCCAGCAGCTCAAGGGCAGGGTTCGCAGATACGCAGTATTTT.

This sequence joins TRBV28 and TRBJ2-5; no firm D call. Germline CDR1 and CDR2: MDHEN and SYDVKM. The CDR3 contains 13 residues. Trimming cost V 5 bases and J 0 bases, with 7 bases left between them. The CDR3 nucleotides read TGTGCCAGCAGTGTTGGTTACCAAGAGACCCAGTACTTC. This codes for CASSVGYQETQYF. Based on the CDR3 plus reference TRBV28 and TRBJ2-5, the full variable domain is DVKVTQSSRYLVKRTGEKVFLECVQDMDHENMFWYRQDPGLGLRLIYFSYDVKMKEKGDIPEGYSVSREKKERFSLILESASTNQTSMYLCASSVGYQETQYFGPGTRLLVL.

For this clonotype: One end of the junction varies from germline; a read error may be responsible. The chain couples TRBV5-6 to TRBJ1-1; 10 bases agree with TRBD1. The CDR3 spans 15 residues. CDR1 is SGHDT, CDR2 YYEEEE, per germline. CDR3 nucleotide sequence: TGTGCCAGCAGCAAAGACAGGGGGCGAGGCACTGAAGCTATCTTT. This translates into CASSKDRGRGTEAIF.

This chain joins TRBV14 and TRBJ2-1; D unclear. The CDR3 has 16 amino acids. Germline loops: CDR1 SGHDN, CDR2 FVKESK. V dropped 4 bases and J dropped 9 bases, with 22 bases sitting between them. CDR3 nucleotide sequence: TGTGCCAGCAGCCCGGTTCTAGGCTCGCAACTTGGTGAGCAGTTCTTC. Its translation is CASSPVLGSQLGEQFF.

This chain links TRBV6-1 with TRBJ2-2; a weak D match, TRBD2 (5 bases). V was pared by 6 bases and J by 0 bases, with 8 bases between. Germline V lookup: CDR1 MNHNS, CDR2 SASEGT. This CDR3 comprises 14 residues. Written as DNA, the CDR3 is TGTGCCAGCAGCGGACTGGCGAACACCGGGGAGCTGTTTTTT. Its translation is CASSGLANTGELFF.

The rearrangement links TRBV2 to TRBJ1-5; possibly TRBD1 for D (5 bases). The V gene lost 8 bases and the J gene lost 3 bases, with 11 bases spanning the gap. The germline CDR1 and CDR2 sequences are SNHLY and FYNNEI. This CDR3 has 13 residues. The CDR3 loop is CASGGRLNQPQHF. CDR3 DNA sequence: TGTGCCAGCGGGGGACGGCTCAATCAGCCCCAGCATTTT.